This TCR beta chain was identified during a study of shared clonotypes between healthy human individuals. General observations from the study: Rarefaction gave evidence that sorted-subset sequencing remained incomplete despite large depth.

The authors ran the assay at deep level. The protocol was immunoSEQ multiplex PCR, while the TCRdb copy is restricted to in-frame clones and leaves out a portion. The sample yields over 950,000 clones, roughly 80% seen once. Comment on this clone: Its antigen is not known.

The study drew its donors from healthy HIV-negative adults without recent acute infections or vaccinations. A split of CD4+ cells into CD45RA+ naive and CD45RA-negative memory subsets was performed. This clonotype was obtained from a man between 18 and 29 years old in good health. Some clones in this sample may be carry-over from other donors' samples. Sequenced sample: memory CD4+ T cells from PBMCs. Indicated subset: CD45RA-negative fraction.

CDR3 amino acids: CASSLEGDSLAYNEQFF. Here the CDR3 DNA reads TGCGCCAGCAGCTTGGAAGGGGACAGTCTCGCCTACAATGAGCAGTTCTTC. The genes are TRBV5-1 and TRBJ2-1; TRBD1 matches at 7 bases. The CDR3 spans 17 residues. Germline trimming cut 0 bases from V and 2 bases from J; bases unmatched to any gene: 8. In germline, CDR1 is SGHRS, CDR2 YFSETQ.